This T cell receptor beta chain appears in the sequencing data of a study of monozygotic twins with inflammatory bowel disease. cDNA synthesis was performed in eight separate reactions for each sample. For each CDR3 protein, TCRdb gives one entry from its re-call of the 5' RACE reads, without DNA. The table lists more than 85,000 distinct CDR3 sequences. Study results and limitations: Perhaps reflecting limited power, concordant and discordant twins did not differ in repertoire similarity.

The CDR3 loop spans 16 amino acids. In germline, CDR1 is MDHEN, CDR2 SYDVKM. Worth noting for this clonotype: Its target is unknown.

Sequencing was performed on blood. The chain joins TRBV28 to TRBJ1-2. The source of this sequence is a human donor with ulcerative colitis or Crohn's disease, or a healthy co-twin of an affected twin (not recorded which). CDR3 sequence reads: CASSLLAATTNYGYTF.